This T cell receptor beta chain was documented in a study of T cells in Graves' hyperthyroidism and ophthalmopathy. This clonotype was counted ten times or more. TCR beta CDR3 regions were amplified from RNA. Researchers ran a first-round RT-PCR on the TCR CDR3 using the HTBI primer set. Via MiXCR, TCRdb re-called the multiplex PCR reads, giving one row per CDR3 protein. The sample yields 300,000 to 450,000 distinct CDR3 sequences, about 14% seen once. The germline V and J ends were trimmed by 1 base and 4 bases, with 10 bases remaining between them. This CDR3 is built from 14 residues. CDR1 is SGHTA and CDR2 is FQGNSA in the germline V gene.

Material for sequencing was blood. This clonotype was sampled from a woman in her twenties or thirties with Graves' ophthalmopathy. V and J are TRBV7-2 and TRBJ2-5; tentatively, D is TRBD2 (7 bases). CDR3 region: CASSLGGGAETQYF. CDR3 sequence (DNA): TGTGCCAGCAGCTTAGGGGGGGGGGCAGAGACCCAGTACTTC.